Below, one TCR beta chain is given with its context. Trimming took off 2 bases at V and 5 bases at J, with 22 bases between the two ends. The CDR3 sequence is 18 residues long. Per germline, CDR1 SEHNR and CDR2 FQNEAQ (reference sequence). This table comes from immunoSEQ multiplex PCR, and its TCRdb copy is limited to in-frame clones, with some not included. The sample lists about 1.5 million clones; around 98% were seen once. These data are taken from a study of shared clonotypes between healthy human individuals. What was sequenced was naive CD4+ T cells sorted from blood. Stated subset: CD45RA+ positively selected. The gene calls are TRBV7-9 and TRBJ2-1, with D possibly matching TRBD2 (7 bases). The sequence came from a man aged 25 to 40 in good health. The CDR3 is CASSLRGLVGGSDNEQFF. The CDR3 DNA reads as TGTGCCAGCAGCTTAAGGGGGTTAGTGGGAGGGAGTGACAATGAGCAGTTCTTC. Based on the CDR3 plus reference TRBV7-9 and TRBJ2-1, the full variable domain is DTGVSQNPRHKITKRGQNVTFRCDPISEHNRLYWYRQTLGQGPEFLTYFQNEAQLEKSRLLSDRFSAERPKGSFSTLEIQRTEQGDSAMYLCASSLRGLVGGSDNEQFFGPGTRLTVL.